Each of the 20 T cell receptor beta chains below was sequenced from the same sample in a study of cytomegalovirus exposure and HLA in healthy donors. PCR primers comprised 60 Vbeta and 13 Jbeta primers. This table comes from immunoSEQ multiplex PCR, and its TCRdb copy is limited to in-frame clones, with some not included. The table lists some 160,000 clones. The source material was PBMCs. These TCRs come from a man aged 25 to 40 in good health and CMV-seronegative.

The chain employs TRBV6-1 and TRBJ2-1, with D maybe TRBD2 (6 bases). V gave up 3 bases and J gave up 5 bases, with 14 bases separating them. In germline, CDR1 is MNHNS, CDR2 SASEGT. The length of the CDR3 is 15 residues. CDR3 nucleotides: TGTGCCAGCAGTGACCTTCGGGGGAGAAACAATGAGCAGTTCTTC. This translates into CASSDLRGRNNEQFF.

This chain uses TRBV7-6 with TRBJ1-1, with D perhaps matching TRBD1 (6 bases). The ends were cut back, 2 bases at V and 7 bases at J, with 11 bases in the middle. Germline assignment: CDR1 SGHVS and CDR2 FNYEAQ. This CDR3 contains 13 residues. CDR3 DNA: TGTGCCAGCAGCTTAATCTCGGACAGTGAAGCTTTCTTT. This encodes CASSLISDSEAFF.

In DNA, the CDR3 is TGTGCCAGCCGAAGTAATATAGCGGGACAACCGAATGAGCAGTTCTTC. Its translation: CASRSNIAGQPNEQFF. The rearrangement uses TRBV19 and TRBJ2-1, with 8 bases matching TRBD2. Unmatched junction bases numbered 17, after V lost 9 bases and J lost 7 bases. The CDR3 contains 16 residues. The germline V gene encodes CDR1 LNHDA and CDR2 SQIVND (reference sequence).

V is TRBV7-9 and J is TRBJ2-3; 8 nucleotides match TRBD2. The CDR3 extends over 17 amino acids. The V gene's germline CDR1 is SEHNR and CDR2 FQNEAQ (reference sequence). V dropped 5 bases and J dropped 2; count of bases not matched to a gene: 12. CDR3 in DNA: TGTGCCAGCAGCCCCGGGGGGGGTGCGCCGCACACAGATACGCAGTATTTT. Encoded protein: CASSPGGGAPHTDTQYF.

CDR3 in DNA: TGTGCCAGCAGTGAATATTATAGGGGCGACACTGAAGCTTTCTTT. This codes for CASSEYYRGDTEAFF. The chain couples TRBV25-1 to TRBJ1-1; D might be TRBD1 (5 bases). This CDR3 is built from 15 residues. Trimming took off 0 bases at V and 3 bases at J, with 11 bases between the two ends. In germline, CDR1 is MGHDK, CDR2 SYGVNS.

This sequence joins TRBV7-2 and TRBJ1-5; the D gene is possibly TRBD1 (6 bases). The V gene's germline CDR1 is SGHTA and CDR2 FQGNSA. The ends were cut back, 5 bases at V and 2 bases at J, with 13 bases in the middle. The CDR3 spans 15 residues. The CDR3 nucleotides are TGTGCCAGCAGCACACAGGGTTTGGGCAATCAGCCCCAGCATTTT. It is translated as CASSTQGLGNQPQHF.

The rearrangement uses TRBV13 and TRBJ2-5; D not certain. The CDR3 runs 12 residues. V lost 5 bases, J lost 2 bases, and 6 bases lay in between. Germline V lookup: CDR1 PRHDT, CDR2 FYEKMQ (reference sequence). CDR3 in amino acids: CASSARQETQYF. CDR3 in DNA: TGTGCCAGCAGCGCCCGGCAAGAGACCCAGTACTTC.

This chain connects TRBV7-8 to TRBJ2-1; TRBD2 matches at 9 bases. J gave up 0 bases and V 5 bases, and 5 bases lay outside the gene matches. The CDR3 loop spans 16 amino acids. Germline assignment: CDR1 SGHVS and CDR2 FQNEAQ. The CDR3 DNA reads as TGTGCCAGCAGCCGTAAGACTAGCGGCTCCTACAATGAGCAGTTCTTC. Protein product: CASSRKTSGSYNEQFF.

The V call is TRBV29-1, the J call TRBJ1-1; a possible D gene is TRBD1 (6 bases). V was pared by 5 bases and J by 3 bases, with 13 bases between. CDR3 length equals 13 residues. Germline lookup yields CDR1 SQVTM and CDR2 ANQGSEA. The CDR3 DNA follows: TGCAGCGTTATACAGGGTGGTGACACTGAAGCTTTCTTT. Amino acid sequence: CSVIQGGDTEAFF.

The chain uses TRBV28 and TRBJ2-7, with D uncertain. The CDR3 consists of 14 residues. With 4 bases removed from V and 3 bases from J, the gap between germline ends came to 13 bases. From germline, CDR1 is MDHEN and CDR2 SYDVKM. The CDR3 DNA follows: TGTGCCAGCAGTTATAATCCTCCGGGCTACGAGCAGTACTTC. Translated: CASSYNPPGYEQYF.

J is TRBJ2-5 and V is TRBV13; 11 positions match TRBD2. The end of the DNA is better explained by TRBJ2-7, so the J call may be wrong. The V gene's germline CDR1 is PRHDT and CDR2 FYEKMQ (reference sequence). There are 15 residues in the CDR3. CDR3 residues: CASSPPTSGGLEQYF. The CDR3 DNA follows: TGTGCCAGCAGCCCCCCCACTAGCGGGGGCCTCGAGCAGTACTTC.

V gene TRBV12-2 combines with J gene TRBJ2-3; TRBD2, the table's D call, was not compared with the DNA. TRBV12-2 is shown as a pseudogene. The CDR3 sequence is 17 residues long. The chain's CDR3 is CASRQLGLAAFTDTQYF. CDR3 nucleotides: TGTGCAAGTCGCCAACTAGGACTAGCCGCCTTCACAGATACGCAGTATTTT.

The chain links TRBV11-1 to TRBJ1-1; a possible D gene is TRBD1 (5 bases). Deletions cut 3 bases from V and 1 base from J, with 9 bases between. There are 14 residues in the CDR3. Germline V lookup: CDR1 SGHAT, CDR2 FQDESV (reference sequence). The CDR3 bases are TGTGCCAGCAGCTTGGAGGGGCAGAACACTGAAGCTTTCTTT. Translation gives CASSLEGQNTEAFF.

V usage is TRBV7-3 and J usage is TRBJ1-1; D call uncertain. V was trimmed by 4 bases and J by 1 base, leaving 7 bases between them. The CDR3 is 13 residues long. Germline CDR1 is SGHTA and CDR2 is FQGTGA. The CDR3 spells CASSSQPNTEAFF. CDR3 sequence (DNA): TGTGCCAGCAGCTCACAGCCGAACACTGAAGCTTTCTTT.

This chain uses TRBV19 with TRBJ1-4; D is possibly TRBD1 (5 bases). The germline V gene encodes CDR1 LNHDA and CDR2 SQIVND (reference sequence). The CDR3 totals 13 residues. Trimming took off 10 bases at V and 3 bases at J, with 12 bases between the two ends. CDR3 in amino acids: CATRVAANEKLFF. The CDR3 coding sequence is TGTGCCACCAGGGTGGCGGCTAATGAAAAACTGTTTTTT.

The CDR3 sequence is CASSVATGLLTGELFF. The CDR3 region has the DNA TGTGCCAGCAGCGTAGCTACCGGACTTTTGACCGGGGAGCTGTTTTTT. This chain links TRBV9 with TRBJ2-2, with D perhaps matching TRBD2 (5 bases). The V end lost 0 bases, the J end lost 5 bases, and 14 bases lay between the germline ends. Germline CDR1 SGDLS, CDR2 YYNGEE. The CDR3 has 16 residues.

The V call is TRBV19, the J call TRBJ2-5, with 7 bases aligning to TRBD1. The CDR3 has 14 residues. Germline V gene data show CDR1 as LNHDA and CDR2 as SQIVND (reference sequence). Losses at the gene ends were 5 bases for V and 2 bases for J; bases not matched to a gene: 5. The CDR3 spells CASSGQGVQETQYF. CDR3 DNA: TGTGCCAGTAGTGGTCAGGGGGTTCAAGAGACCCAGTACTTC.

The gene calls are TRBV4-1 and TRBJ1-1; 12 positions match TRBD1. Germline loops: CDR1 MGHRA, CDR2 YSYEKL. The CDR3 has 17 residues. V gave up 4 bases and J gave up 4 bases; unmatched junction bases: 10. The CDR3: CASSRSGTGGQGTEAFF. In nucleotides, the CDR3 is TGCGCCAGCAGCCGGTCCGGGACAGGGGGCCAAGGCACTGAAGCTTTCTTT.

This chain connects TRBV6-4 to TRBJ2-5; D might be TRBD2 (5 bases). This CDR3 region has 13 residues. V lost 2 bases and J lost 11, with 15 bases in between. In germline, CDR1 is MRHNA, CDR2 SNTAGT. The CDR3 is CASSDRARWEQYF. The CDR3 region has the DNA TGTGCCAGCAGTGACCGGGCCAGATGGGAGCAGTACTTC.

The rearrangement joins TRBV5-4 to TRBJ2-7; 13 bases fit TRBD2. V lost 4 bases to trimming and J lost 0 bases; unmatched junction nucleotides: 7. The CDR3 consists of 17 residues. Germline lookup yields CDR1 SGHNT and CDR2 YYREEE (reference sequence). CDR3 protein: CASSPGLAGELSYEQYF. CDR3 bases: TGTGCCAGCAGCCCCGGACTAGCGGGAGAACTCTCCTACGAGCAGTACTTC.